The 27 T cell receptor beta chains below all came from one sample that was sequenced in a study of vaccination effects on CD4 cells after COVID-19. Clones were read by immunoSEQ multiplex PCR, and TCRdb kept only the in-frame ones, dropping some. The table has around 50,000 clones, over 50% seen once; the top ten hold about 5%. Subsequent to a culture period of about ten days, CD4+ T cells were isolated. Their antigens are not known. The sample in question was CD4+ T cells from PBMCs cultured without peptide, obtained before COVID-19 vaccination. All receptors derive from a human donor who received a COVID-19 vaccine.

The rearrangement uses TRBV5-1 and TRBJ2-7; 9 positions match TRBD1. The CDR3 extends over 14 amino acids. V gave up 0 bases and J gave up 5 bases; unmatched junction bases: 3. The V gene's germline CDR1 is SGHRS and CDR2 YFSETQ. CDR3 region: CASSLGGQGHEQYF. CDR3 sequence (DNA): TGCGCCAGCAGCTTGGGGGGACAGGGCCACGAGCAGTACTTC.

This clone came up a few times. V and J are TRBV30 and TRBJ1-5; weak D call: TRBD1 (5 bases). CDR1 and CDR2 from the germline V gene are GTSNPN and SVGIG (reference sequence). The ends were cut back, 0 bases at V and 1 base at J, with 10 bases in the middle. The CDR3 has 15 residues. The CDR3 DNA follows: TGTGCCTGGAGTGTACGGGGGGGAAGCAATCAGCCCCAGCATTTT. Residues: CAWSVRGGSNQPQHF.

V is TRBV29-1 and J is TRBJ2-1; 7 positions match TRBD2. The junction had 4 bases not matched to a gene; V was cut back by 4 bases and J by 7 bases. There are 12 residues in the CDR3. Germline assignment: CDR1 SQVTM and CDR2 ANQGSEA. CDR3 sequence reads: CSVALGGNEQFF. As DNA, the CDR3 is TGCAGCGTTGCCCTGGGGGGGAATGAGCAGTTCTTC.

The chain recombines TRBV14 with TRBJ1-2; D ambiguous. Trimming cost V 1 base and J 0 bases, with 15 bases left between them. The CDR3 contains 17 residues. Germline-derived CDR1 and CDR2 are SGHDN and FVKESK. CDR3 in amino acids: CASSQGGTPQPNYGYTF. Written as DNA, the CDR3 is TGTGCCAGCAGCCAAGGGGGAACGCCTCAACCTAACTATGGCTACACCTTC.

This chain joins TRBV5-4 and TRBJ1-1, with TRBD1 matching over 9 bases. The CDR3 length is 13 residues. Losses at the gene ends were 1 base for V and 6 bases for J; bases not matched to a gene: 1. CDR1 SGHNT and CDR2 YYREEE come from the germline V gene (reference sequence). CDR3 sequence: CASSLNRGPEAFF. The CDR3 DNA reads as TGTGCCAGCAGCTTGAACAGGGGGCCTGAAGCTTTCTTT.

This clone occurred a few times. This sequence joins TRBV11-2 and TRBJ1-3, with 8 bases aligning to TRBD1. CDR3 length: 14 amino acids. Losses at the gene ends were 5 bases for V and 4 bases for J; bases not matched to a gene: 4. CDR1 and CDR2 (germline): SGHAT, FQNNGV. The CDR3 DNA reads as TGTGCCAGCAGCCGGGACAGGACCGGAAACACCATATATTTT. Translating gives CASSRDRTGNTIYF.

This clone was counted only a few times. V usage is TRBV18 and J usage is TRBJ1-3; D ambiguous. Germline CDR1 KGHSH, CDR2 LQKENI. V lost 1 base to trimming and J lost 0 bases, with 7 bases between them. This CDR3 is 15 amino acids long. CDR3 amino acids: CASSPLGFSGNTIYF. The CDR3 DNA follows: TGTGCCAGCTCACCACTGGGTTTCTCTGGAAACACCATATATTTT. The full variable domain, with the rest looked up from reference TRBV18 and TRBJ1-3, is NAGVMQNPRHLVRRRGQEARLRCSPMKGHSHVYWYRQLPEEGLKFMVYLQKENIIDESGMPKERFSAEFPKEGPSILRIQQVVRGDSAAYFCASSPLGFSGNTIYFGEGSWLTVV.

The chain has TRBV7-2 and TRBJ2-7; possibly TRBD1 or TRBD2 for D (5 bases each). This CDR3 region has 13 residues. Trimming stripped 5 bases from V and 6 bases from J, with 14 bases between. Germline-derived CDR1 and CDR2 are SGHTA and FQGNSA. CDR3 amino acids: CASSPRAGLEQYF. The CDR3 coding sequence is TGTGCCAGCAGCCCGAGGGCAGGGCTCGAGCAGTACTTC.

This rearrangement joins TRBV7-9 to TRBJ2-6; a weak D match, TRBD1 (6 bases). Trimming removed 5 bases at V and 0 bases at J, with 20 bases between. This CDR3 comprises 19 residues. Germline V gives CDR1 SEHNR, CDR2 FQNEAQ (reference sequence). CDR3 DNA: TGTGCCAGCAGCACCCAACAGGGCACTCTAAGCTCTGGGGCCAACGTCCTGACTTTC. This codes for CASSTQQGTLSSGANVLTF.

There are a few counts of this clone. The V call is TRBV7-2, the J call TRBJ1-1; 8 nucleotides line up with TRBD1. The trim removed 6 bases at V and 10 bases at J, leaving 10 bases unmatched. Germline V gene sequence: CDR1 SGHTA, CDR2 FQGNSA. This CDR3 has 13 residues. CDR3 loop: CASRPQGAGGAFF. In DNA, the CDR3 is TGTGCCAGCAGGCCCCAGGGGGCGGGCGGAGCTTTCTTT.

The chain employs TRBV10-3 and TRBJ2-7; no reliable D call. V was clipped by 4 bases and J by 5 bases, with 6 bases between them. Germline CDR1 and CDR2: ENHRY and SYGVKD. There are 11 residues in the CDR3. CDR3 coding DNA: TGTGCCATCAGTGCGGGCCACGAGCAGTACTTC. As protein: CAISAGHEQYF.

The genes are TRBV18 and TRBJ1-5; a possible D gene is TRBD1 (5 bases). Germline V gene sequence: CDR1 KGHSH, CDR2 LQKENI. Trimming pared 6 bases from V and 3 bases from J, leaving 12 bases between. The CDR3 is 14 amino acids. The CDR3 reads CASSPGGFNQPQHF. Here the CDR3 DNA reads TGTGCCAGCTCTCCCGGGGGTTTCAATCAGCCCCAGCATTTT.

This sequence joins TRBV7-3 and TRBJ1-6, with TRBD1 identical over 8 bases. Germline lookup yields CDR1 SGHTA and CDR2 FQGTGA. This CDR3 contains 16 residues. The junction had 6 bases not matched to a gene; V was cut back by 1 base and J by 7 bases. This chain's CDR3 is CASSLMPQGANSPLHF. Written as DNA, the CDR3 is TGTGCCAGCAGCTTAATGCCCCAGGGGGCAAATTCACCCCTCCACTTT. Full variable domain (missing parts from reference TRBV7-3 and TRBJ1-6): GAGVSQTPSNKVTEKGKYVELRCDPISGHTALYWYRQSLGQGPEFLIYFQGTGAADDSGLPNDRFFAVRPEGSVSTLKIQRTERGDSAVYLCASSLMPQGANSPLHFGNGTRLTVT.

The chain links TRBV7-9 to TRBJ1-4; possible D gene TRBD1, 6 bases. This CDR3 region has 13 residues. Germline V lookup: CDR1 SEHNR, CDR2 FQNEAQ (reference sequence). V was trimmed by 5 bases and J by 7 bases, leaving 11 bases between them. The chain's CDR3 is CASSGGAGEKLFF. CDR3 bases: TGTGCCAGCAGCGGGGGGGCAGGTGAAAAACTGTTTTTT.

The rearrangement links TRBV6-5 to TRBJ2-3; 8 bases are shared with TRBD2. The CDR3 contains 14 residues. Germline V gene lookup returns CDR1 MNHEY and CDR2 SVGAGI. Germline trimming cut 7 bases from V and 3 bases from J; bases unmatched to any gene: 6. CDR3 sequence reads: CASTGGRWTDTQYF. CDR3 sequence (DNA): TGTGCCAGCACCGGCGGGAGGTGGACAGATACGCAGTATTTT.

This chain uses TRBV27 with TRBJ2-5; 8 bases line up with TRBD1. The germline CDR1 and CDR2 sequences are MNHEY and SMNVEV (reference sequence). This CDR3 contains 13 residues. The V segment lost 7 bases and the J segment 4 bases; nucleotides outside the gene matches: 5. CDR3 protein: CASKETGAETQYF. CDR3 sequence (DNA): TGTGCCAGCAAAGAGACAGGGGCAGAGACCCAGTACTTC.

The chain recombines TRBV7-2 with TRBJ2-1; maybe TRBD1 (5 bases). This CDR3 has 13 amino acids. Germline V gene lookup returns CDR1 SGHTA and CDR2 FQGNSA. Trimming shortened V by 5 bases and J by 6 bases, and 11 bases separated the two germline ends. The CDR3 region is CASSPHRRNEQFF. As DNA, the CDR3 is TGTGCCAGCAGCCCCCACAGGCGCAATGAGCAGTTCTTC.

The V and J genes are TRBV18 and TRBJ1-3; D remains ambiguous. Germline CDR1 reads KGHSH; CDR2 reads LQKENI. This CDR3 has 17 amino acids. The V gene lost 4 bases and the J gene lost 0 bases, with 16 bases spanning the gap. The CDR3 is CASSQGPPGNSGNTIYF. In nucleotides, the CDR3 is TGTGCCAGCTCACAAGGACCGCCTGGAAACTCTGGAAACACCATATATTTT.

This sequence joins TRBV6-5 and TRBJ2-1, with D perhaps matching TRBD2 (6 bases). CDR1 MNHEY and CDR2 SVGAGI come from the germline V gene. Trimming stripped 7 bases from V and 4 bases from J, with 14 bases between. This CDR3 is built from 14 residues. The CDR3 protein is CASKPSVKYNEQFF. The CDR3 DNA is TGTGCCAGCAAGCCTAGCGTTAAATACAATGAGCAGTTCTTC.

The chain couples TRBV7-2 to TRBJ1-2, with 7 bases that match TRBD1. There are 18 residues in the CDR3. Trimming removed 2 bases from V and 4 bases from J; junction bases left unmatched: 16. Germline loops: CDR1 SGHTA, CDR2 FQGNSA. As DNA, the CDR3 is TGTGCCAGCAGCTTAAATTGGGCAGGGGGGGTAAAAATCTATGGCTACACCTTC. This gives the protein CASSLNWAGGVKIYGYTF. The whole variable domain, remainder taken from reference TRBV7-2 and TRBJ1-2, is GAGVSQSPSNKVTEKGKDVELRCDPISGHTALYWYRQSLGQGLEFLIYFQGNSAPDKSGLPSDRFSAERTGGSVSTLTIQRTQQEDSAVYLCASSLNWAGGVKIYGYTFGSGTRLTVV.

The rearrangement uses TRBV7-9 and TRBJ2-7; 15 nucleotides line up with TRBD2. Germline V gene sequence: CDR1 SEHNR, CDR2 FQNEAQ (reference sequence). The CDR3 is made up of 19 amino acids. Unmatched junction bases numbered 13, after V lost 5 bases and J lost 2 bases. The CDR3 sequence: CASSPSPGLAGGLPYEQYF. Written as DNA, the CDR3 is TGTGCCAGCAGCCCCTCGCCAGGACTAGCGGGAGGGCTTCCCTACGAGCAGTACTTC. Combining the CDR3 with reference TRBV7-9 and TRBJ2-7 gives the whole variable domain DTGVSQNPRHKITKRGQNVTFRCDPISEHNRLYWYRQTLGQGPEFLTYFQNEAQLEKSRLLSDRFSAERPKGSFSTLEIQRTEQGDSAMYLCASSPSPGLAGGLPYEQYFGPGTRLTVT.

The rearrangement joins TRBV5-4 to TRBJ2-2; 12 bases align to TRBD2. The junction had 4 bases not matched to a gene; V was cut back by 0 bases and J by 7 bases. The CDR3 has 16 residues. Germline CDR1 reads SGHNT; CDR2 reads YYREEE (reference sequence). The CDR3 coding sequence is TGTGCCAGCAGCTTGGGACTAGCGGGAGAGGGCGGGGAGCTGTTTTTT. This gives the protein CASSLGLAGEGGELFF.

V and J are TRBV18 and TRBJ1-1; D remains unclear. The V gene lost 5 bases and the J gene lost 2 bases, with 21 bases spanning the gap. Germline loops: CDR1 KGHSH, CDR2 LQKENI. CDR3 length: 17 residues. CDR3 DNA: TGTGCCAGCTCAAGGTCGGCCGCTATCGTGGTAAACACTGAAGCTTTCTTT. It encodes CASSRSAAIVVNTEAFF.

The V call is TRBV6-5, the J call TRBJ2-5, with D unclear. This CDR3 has 13 residues. Germline CDR1 and CDR2: MNHEY and SVGAGI. V lost 0 bases to trimming and J lost 4 bases, with 6 bases between them. The CDR3 region is CASSYSTLETQYF. CDR3 DNA sequence: TGTGCCAGCAGTTACTCGACGCTAGAGACCCAGTACTTC.

The chain employs TRBV4-3 and TRBJ1-6; TRBD1 might be the D (6 bases). Per germline, CDR1 LGHNA and CDR2 YSLEER. The CDR3 loop spans 17 amino acids. Trimming left V 3 bases short and J 0 bases short, with 12 bases between. CDR3 coding DNA: TGCGCCAGCAGCCACACAGGGATGGGCTCCTATAATTCACCCCTCCACTTT. It yields the protein CASSHTGMGSYNSPLHF.

Concerning this clone itself: Other DNA sequences in the sample encode the same CDR3. J is TRBJ2-1 and V is TRBV28; D not resolved. There are 11 residues in the CDR3. CDR1 and CDR2 (germline): MDHEN, SYDVKM. The V and J ends lost 5 bases and 4 bases respectively, with 3 bases between them. The DNA of the CDR3 is TGTGCCAGCAGTGGGTACAATGAGCAGTTCTTC. It codes for CASSGYNEQFF.

The rearrangement uses TRBV25-1 and TRBJ2-2; unclear D gene. V was cut by 4 bases and J by 3 bases, with 6 bases left in between. Per germline, CDR1 MGHDK and CDR2 SYGVNS. The CDR3 loop spans 13 amino acids. The CDR3 DNA follows: TGTGCCAGCAGTGTGGACCACACCGGGGAGCTGTTTTTT. Translating gives CASSVDHTGELFF.